Each of the 13 T cell receptor beta chains below was sequenced from the same sample in a study of blood T cell repertoires in COVID-19 (dated by TCRdb to the early 2020s). Library preparation was by the immunoSEQ multiplex PCR assay. TCRdb mirrors the immuneACCESS table, restricted to in-frame sequences. Some clones are absent from its copies; in checked studies, under half trace to an unresolved V gene, and the reason for the others is unknown. Present in this sample are about 670,000 clones, over 80% of which were seen just once. The ten most abundant clones make up more than 0.25% of the sample. The sample consisted of peripheral blood. These receptors were taken from a woman aged 18-35 years with acute or convalescent COVID-19.

The chain has TRBV28 and TRBJ1-2; 7 nucleotides align to TRBD1. CDR1 and CDR2 from the germline V gene are MDHEN and SYDVKM. V gave up 4 bases and J gave up 4 bases; unmatched junction bases: 3. The CDR3 sequence is 13 residues long. The CDR3 DNA reads as TGTGCCAGCAGTTACCGGGACAGCTATGGCTACACCTTC. Protein product: CASSYRDSYGYTF.

This rearrangement joins TRBV9 to TRBJ1-2; a possible D gene is TRBD1 (5 bases). The germline CDR1 and CDR2 sequences are SGDLS and YYNGEE. CDR3 size: 14 residues. V was trimmed by 1 base and J by 7 bases, leaving 14 bases between them. The CDR3 reads CASSVSPLGLGYTF. The CDR3 DNA sequence: TGTGCCAGCAGCGTATCCCCGTTGGGACTTGGCTACACCTTC.

The chain has TRBV5-4 and TRBJ2-7; 10 bases fit TRBD2. Per germline, CDR1 SGHNT and CDR2 YYREEE (reference sequence). V was clipped by 3 bases and J by 6 bases; unmatched bases: 9. The CDR3 length is 15 residues. CDR3 loop: CASSSVPSGGGEQYF. For the CDR3, the DNA is TGTGCCAGCAGCTCGGTACCTAGCGGGGGAGGCGAGCAGTACTTC.

The chain is built from TRBV5-4 and TRBJ2-1; TRBD2 agrees at 11 bases. The trim removed 4 bases at V and 6 bases at J, leaving 12 bases unmatched. The CDR3 runs 17 residues. Germline V lookup: CDR1 SGHNT, CDR2 YYREEE (reference sequence). In nucleotides, the CDR3 is TGTGCCAGCAGCCTGGGTGTGGTAGCGGGGGGGAGCAATGAGCAGTTCTTC. As protein: CASSLGVVAGGSNEQFF.

The rearrangement uses TRBV23-1 and TRBJ1-2, with a weak D call TRBD1 (5 bases). TRBV23-1 is an open reading frame, and its role is uncertain. Deletions cut 3 bases from V and 5 bases from J, with 16 bases between. The CDR3 is 15 residues long. Written as DNA, the CDR3 is TGCGCCAGCAGTCAGGGAGGGGTAATTTTTTATGGCTACACCTTC. Translated, it gives CASSQGGVIFYGYTF.

CDR3 region: CASSTSGGGILGAKNIQYF. CDR3 in DNA: TGTGCCAGTAGTACCTCAGGTGGAGGAATCCTGGGGGCCAAAAACATTCAGTACTTC. The rearrangement links TRBV19 to TRBJ2-4; possible D gene TRBD2, 5 bases. V lost 4 bases and J 1 base, leaving 23 bases between the germline ends. CDR3 length: 19 residues. Germline V gives CDR1 LNHDA, CDR2 SQIVND (reference sequence).

The V call is TRBV7-2, the J call TRBJ2-7, with 9 bases lining up with TRBD1. This CDR3 region has 16 residues. The J segment lost 4 bases and the V segment lost 5 bases, leaving 12 bases of the junction unmatched. CDR1 is SGHTA and CDR2 is FQGNSA in the germline V gene. CDR3 sequence reads: CASSPRGQGLSYEQYF. CDR3 in DNA: TGTGCCAGCAGCCCCCGAGGACAGGGGTTATCTTACGAGCAGTACTTC.

The V and J genes are TRBV28 and TRBJ1-2; TRBD1 agrees at 9 bases. Germline V gene lookup returns CDR1 MDHEN and CDR2 SYDVKM. The CDR3 is 15 amino acids. V lost 3 bases to trimming and J lost 8 bases; unmatched junction nucleotides: 10. In DNA form, the CDR3 reads TGTGCCAGCAGTTTGTACAGGGGGCGGTCGAAGGGCTACACCTTC. Translation: CASSLYRGRSKGYTF.

The V gene is TRBV19, the J gene TRBJ1-5, with TRBD1 identical over 12 bases. Germline V CDR1 and CDR2: LNHDA, SQIVND (reference sequence). This CDR3 comprises 19 residues. J gave up 0 bases and V 4 bases, and 10 bases lay outside the gene matches. This CDR3 is CASSTGTGGLQYSNQPQHF. In DNA form, the CDR3 reads TGTGCCAGTAGTACCGGGACAGGGGGCCTTCAATATAGCAATCAGCCCCAGCATTTT.

The chain links TRBV5-5 to TRBJ1-2; no clear D gene. Germline CDR1 SGHKS, CDR2 YYEKEE (reference sequence). This CDR3 is 13 amino acids long. With 6 bases removed from V and 7 bases from J, the gap between germline ends came to 16 bases. The CDR3 loop is CASTPWPSAGYTF. In DNA, the CDR3 is TGTGCCAGCACCCCCTGGCCCTCTGCTGGCTACACCTTC.

The V and J genes are TRBV2 and TRBJ2-1, with 10 bases matching TRBD2. The CDR3 is made up of 16 amino acids. Germline values: CDR1 SNHLY, CDR2 FYNNEI. Trimming cost V 0 bases and J 4 bases; bases outside gene matches: 3. Here the CDR3 DNA reads TGTGCCAGCAGTGAAGCGAGCGGGGGGGCTTACAATGAGCAGTTCTTC. This encodes CASSEASGGAYNEQFF.

V is TRBV5-6 and J is TRBJ2-2, with no clear D. The CDR3 sequence is 15 residues long. V lost 4 bases, J lost 0 bases, and 10 bases lay in between. The V gene's germline CDR1 is SGHDT and CDR2 YYEEEE. In DNA form, the CDR3 reads TGTGCCAGCAGCACACGCTTCGCGAACACCGGGGAGCTGTTTTTT. Protein: CASSTRFANTGELFF.

The chain couples TRBV7-2 to TRBJ1-2; weak D call: TRBD1 (5 bases). The CDR3 extends over 15 amino acids. The V end was cut by 1 base, the J end by 2 bases, with 11 bases between. Germline loops: CDR1 SGHTA, CDR2 FQGNSA. The chain's CDR3 is CASSLGGRANYGYTF. Here the CDR3 DNA reads TGTGCCAGCAGCTTAGGCGGCAGGGCAAACTATGGCTACACCTTC.